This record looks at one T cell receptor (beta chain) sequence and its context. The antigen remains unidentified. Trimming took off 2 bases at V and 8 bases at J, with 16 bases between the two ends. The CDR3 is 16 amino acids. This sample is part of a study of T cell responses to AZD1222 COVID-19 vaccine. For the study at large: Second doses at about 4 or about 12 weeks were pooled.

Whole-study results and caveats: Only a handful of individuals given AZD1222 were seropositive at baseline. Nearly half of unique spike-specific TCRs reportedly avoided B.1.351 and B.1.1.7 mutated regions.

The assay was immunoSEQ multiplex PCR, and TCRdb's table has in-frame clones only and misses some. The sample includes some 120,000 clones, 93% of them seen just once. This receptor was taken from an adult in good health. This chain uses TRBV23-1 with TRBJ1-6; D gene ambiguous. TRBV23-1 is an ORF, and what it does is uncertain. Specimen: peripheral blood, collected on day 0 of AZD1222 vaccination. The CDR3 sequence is CASSQPRFRSDSPLHF. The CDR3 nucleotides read TGCGCCAGCAGTCAACCGCGATTTCGCTCTGATTCACCCCTCCACTTT.